The subject of this entry is one T cell receptor (beta chain). This study enrolled people aged about 18 to 100 from approximately 24 US geographic areas. Authors' methods: Amplifying reference gene primers gave estimates of nucleated cell counts. Profiled with immunoSEQ multiplex PCR; TCRdb holds only in-frame clones, not every one. V, J and clone size are taken as reported in that table, and D and trimming were inferred from the DNA itself. Of about 250,000 clones listed, approximately 85% are singletons. The data were taken from a study of blood T cell repertoires in COVID-19. Background on the study: The cDNA or gDNA used as material had been derived from T cells, B-cell-depleted T cells, or PBMCs.

The CDR3 contains 16 residues. The germline V gene has CDR1 MNHEY and CDR2 SMNVEV (reference sequence). With V trimmed by 3 bases and J by 8 bases, 11 bases remained unmatched. The chain couples TRBV27 to TRBJ2-2; the match to TRBD1 covers 8 bases. The clonotype originates from a woman aged 45-59 years who had been exposed to COVID-19. Sequenced: PBMCs or T cells enriched from blood (not recorded which). CDR3 residues: CASSFNFRGQAGELFF. CDR3 in DNA: TGTGCCAGCAGTTTCAATTTCAGGGGGCAAGCGGGGGAGCTGTTTTTT.